This T cell receptor beta chain stems from a study of T cell changes during pregnancy in multiple sclerosis. Sequenced by immunoSEQ multiplex PCR; TCRdb stores in-frame clones only, minus some. The sample consists of about 68,000 clones, 80% to 95% of them appearing once. V lost 5 bases and J lost 0, with 13 bases in between. This CDR3 has 14 residues. Germline V gene lookup returns CDR1 SQVTM and CDR2 ANQGSEA. The chain couples TRBV29-1 to TRBJ1-1; perhaps TRBD1 as D (6 bases). This clonotype was sampled from a female donor with multiple sclerosis, enrolled in a pregnancy study. The material was peripheral blood, obtained in the first trimester of pregnancy. CDR3 in DNA: TGCAGCGTTAGTGCAGGGGCGATGAACACTGAAGCTTTCTTT. It is translated as CSVSAGAMNTEAFF.